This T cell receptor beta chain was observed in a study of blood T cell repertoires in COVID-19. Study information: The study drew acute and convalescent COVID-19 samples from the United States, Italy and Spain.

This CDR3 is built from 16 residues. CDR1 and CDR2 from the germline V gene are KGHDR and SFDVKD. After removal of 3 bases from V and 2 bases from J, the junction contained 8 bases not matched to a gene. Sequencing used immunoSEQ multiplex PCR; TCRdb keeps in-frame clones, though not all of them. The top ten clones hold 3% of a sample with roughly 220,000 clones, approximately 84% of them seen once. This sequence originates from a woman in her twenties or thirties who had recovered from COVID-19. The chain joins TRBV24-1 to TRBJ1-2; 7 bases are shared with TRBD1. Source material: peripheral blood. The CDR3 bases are TGTGCCACCAGTGATCGACAGGGCTCAAGGAACTATGGCTACACCTTC. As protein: CATSDRQGSRNYGYTF.